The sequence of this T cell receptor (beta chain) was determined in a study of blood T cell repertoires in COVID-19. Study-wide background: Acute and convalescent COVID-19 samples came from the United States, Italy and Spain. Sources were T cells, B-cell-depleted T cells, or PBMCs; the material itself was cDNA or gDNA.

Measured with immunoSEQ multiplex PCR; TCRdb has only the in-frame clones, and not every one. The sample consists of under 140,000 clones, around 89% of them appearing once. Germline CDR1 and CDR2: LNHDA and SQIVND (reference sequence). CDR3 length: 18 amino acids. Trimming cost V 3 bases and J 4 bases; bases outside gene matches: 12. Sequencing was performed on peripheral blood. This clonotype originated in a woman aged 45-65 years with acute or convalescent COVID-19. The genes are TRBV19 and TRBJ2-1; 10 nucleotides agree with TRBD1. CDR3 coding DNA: TGTGCCAGTAGTATTAATTGGGGGGACAGGGGCTTTTACAATGAGCAGTTCTTC. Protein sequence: CASSINWGDRGFYNEQFF.